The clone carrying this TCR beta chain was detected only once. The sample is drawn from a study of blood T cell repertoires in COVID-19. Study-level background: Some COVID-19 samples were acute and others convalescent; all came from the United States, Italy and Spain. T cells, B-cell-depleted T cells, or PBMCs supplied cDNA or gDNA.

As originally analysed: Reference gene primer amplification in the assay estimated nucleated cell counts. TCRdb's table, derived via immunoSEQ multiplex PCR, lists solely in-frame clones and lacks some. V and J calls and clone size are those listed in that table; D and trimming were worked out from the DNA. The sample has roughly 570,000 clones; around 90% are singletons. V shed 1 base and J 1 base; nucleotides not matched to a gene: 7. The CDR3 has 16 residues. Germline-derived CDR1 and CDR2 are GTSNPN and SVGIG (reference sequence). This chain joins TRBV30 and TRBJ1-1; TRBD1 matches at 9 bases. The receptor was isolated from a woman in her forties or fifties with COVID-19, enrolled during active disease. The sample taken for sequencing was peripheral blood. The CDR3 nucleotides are TGTGCCTGGAGTGACTACAGGGGGCGGAAGAACACTGAAGCTTTCTTT. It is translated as CAWSDYRGRKNTEAFF.